This section outlines one T cell receptor beta chain sequence together with its context. The antigen is unknown. This table comes from immunoSEQ multiplex PCR, and its TCRdb copy is limited to in-frame clones, with some not included. The repertoire consists of about 30,000 clones, with about four fifths occurring once and the leading ten covering less than 1%. The data were taken from a study of T cells in narcolepsy. V dropped 3 bases and J dropped 9 bases, with 15 bases sitting between them. This CDR3 comprises 15 residues. CDR1 is SNHLY, CDR2 FYNNEI, per germline. General observations from the study: In some patient and control memory CD4+ samples, autoreactive clones were absent.

The sequence derives from a human donor with narcolepsy. This chain joins TRBV2 and TRBJ1-6; TRBD1 might be the D (5 bases). What was sequenced was CD45RA- memory CD4+ T cells from PBMCs. This chain's CDR3 is CASSDIRGKGSPLHF. The DNA for the CDR3 is TGTGCCAGCAGTGATATTCGGGGGAAGGGTTCACCCCTCCACTTT.